This passage covers 19 T cell receptor beta chains from one sample sequenced in a study of cytomegalovirus exposure and HLA in healthy donors. In the PCR, 60 Vbeta and 13 Jbeta primers were used. The table came from immunoSEQ multiplex PCR; TCRdb's copy has only in-frame clones and leaves some out. The sample consists of fewer than 100,000 clones, about 80% of them appearing once. The sample comprised PBMCs. The receptors were gathered from a middle-aged man in good health and CMV-seronegative.

V gene TRBV18 combines with J gene TRBJ2-3; no clear D. Germline V gene lookup returns CDR1 KGHSH and CDR2 LQKENI. V lost 6 bases and J 2 bases, leaving 3 bases between the germline ends. This CDR3 contains 11 residues. CDR3 loop: CASSFTDTQYF. The CDR3 region has the DNA TGTGCCAGCTCCTTCACAGATACGCAGTATTTT.

The CDR3 region is CASSSYRFSEQYF. CDR3 nucleotides: TGTGCCAGCAGTTCCTATCGATTTTCCGAGCAGTACTTC. The chain has TRBV27 and TRBJ2-7; D unresolved. From germline, CDR1 is MNHEY and CDR2 SMNVEV (reference sequence). This CDR3 has 13 amino acids. V dropped 4 bases and J dropped 6 bases, with 13 bases sitting between them.

The chain employs TRBV27 and TRBJ2-3, with D possibly matching TRBD1 (6 bases). Germline assignment: CDR1 MNHEY and CDR2 SMNVEV (reference sequence). The ends were cut back, 1 base at V and 1 base at J, with 15 bases in the middle. The CDR3 totals 17 residues. The CDR3 here is CASSLLNRVGGTDTQYF. DNA for the CDR3: TGTGCCAGCAGTTTATTGAACAGGGTTGGGGGCACAGATACGCAGTATTTT.

The chain employs TRBV7-9 and TRBJ1-2; 7 bases line up with TRBD1. Germline assignment: CDR1 SEHNR and CDR2 FQNEAQ (reference sequence). The CDR3 runs to 15 residues. The ends lost 1 base at V and 4 bases at J; junction bases unmatched: 6. The CDR3 reads CASSLVDQGVYGYTF. The CDR3 DNA is TGTGCCAGCAGCTTAGTGGATCAGGGGGTCTATGGCTACACCTTC.

The CDR3 nucleotides read TGTGCCAGCAGCACGGGACAGGGGATCGCAGATACGCAGTATTTT. Translation: CASSTGQGIADTQYF. The rearrangement joins TRBV9 to TRBJ2-3; 10 nucleotides line up with TRBD1. Germline V gene lookup returns CDR1 SGDLS and CDR2 YYNGEE. The CDR3 spans 15 residues. The junction had 6 bases not matched to a gene; V was cut back by 4 bases and J by 4 bases.

CDR3 bases: TGTGCCAGCAGTGACCATGGCGGGGGGGCCCTCGGGGAGCTGTTTTTT. Encoded protein: CASSDHGGGALGELFF. The chain carries TRBV6-4 and TRBJ2-2; 9 nucleotides align to TRBD2. The CDR3 has 16 amino acids. The V and J ends lost 2 bases and 7 bases, in that order; junction bases with no gene match: 8. Germline V CDR1 and CDR2: MRHNA, SNTAGT.

V and J are TRBV10-3 and TRBJ2-1, with 13 bases aligning to TRBD2. The CDR3 is made up of 14 amino acids. Germline-derived CDR1 and CDR2 are ENHRY and SYGVKD. Trimming removed 8 bases from V and 8 bases from J; junction bases left unmatched: 6. The CDR3 reads CAIAQLAGGDEQFF. In DNA, the CDR3 is TGTGCCATCGCCCAACTAGCGGGGGGGGATGAGCAGTTCTTC.

The chain recombines TRBV7-8 with TRBJ2-3, with D perhaps TRBD2 (5 bases). With 7 bases removed from V and 5 bases from J, the gap between germline ends came to 25 bases. Germline V CDR1 and CDR2: SGHVS, FQNEAQ. The CDR3 runs 17 residues. CDR3 in amino acids: CASISTGSGSRGDTQYF. In nucleotides, the CDR3 is TGTGCCAGCATCTCGACGGGGTCGGGATCCCGGGGAGATACGCAGTATTTT.

The V gene is TRBV15, the J gene TRBJ2-1, with D possibly TRBD1 on 6 matching bases. CDR1 LNHNV and CDR2 YYDKDF come from the germline V gene (reference sequence). The ends were cut back, 5 bases at V and 0 bases at J, with 8 bases in the middle. This CDR3 has 14 amino acids. This CDR3 reads CATSHRDSYNEQFF. The CDR3 DNA is TGTGCCACCAGCCACAGGGACTCCTACAATGAGCAGTTCTTC.

V usage is TRBV5-4 and J usage is TRBJ2-2; 7 nucleotides match TRBD2. The length of the CDR3 is 15 residues. The ends lost 2 bases at V and 7 bases at J; junction bases unmatched: 8. Germline loops: CDR1 SGHNT, CDR2 YYREEE (reference sequence). DNA for the CDR3: TGTGCCAGCAGCTTTAGCGGGTCACGGGTCGGGGAGCTGTTTTTT. It translates to CASSFSGSRVGELFF. Full variable domain (outside the CDR3, taken from reference TRBV5-4 and TRBJ2-2): ETGVTQSPTHLIKTRGQQVTLRCSSQSGHNTVSWYQQALGQGPQFIFQYYREEENGRGNFPPRFSGLQFPNYSSELNVNALELDDSALYLCASSFSGSRVGELFFGEGSRLTVL.

This clone was seen only a few times. One end of the junction varies from germline; a read error may be responsible. The chain links TRBV7-9 to TRBJ2-3, with 9 bases lining up with TRBD2. Germline loops: CDR1 SEHNR, CDR2 FQNEAQ (reference sequence). The CDR3 contains 16 residues. The CDR3: CSSSFHIAGVEDTQYF. The CDR3 nucleotides read TGTTCCAGCAGCTTCCATATAGCGGGAGTGGAAGATACGCAGTATTTT.

The chain has TRBV29-1 and TRBJ2-7; TRBD2 matches 11 bases. Germline V lookup: CDR1 SQVTM, CDR2 ANQGSEA. The CDR3 is 16 residues long. The V and J ends lost 8 bases and 4 bases, in that order; junction bases with no gene match: 16. The CDR3 DNA reads TGCAGCATCATAGCGATAGCGGGAGGGGGGGGGTACGAGCAGTACTTC. It codes for CSIIAIAGGGGYEQYF.

This chain joins TRBV28 and TRBJ2-3; 9 nucleotides line up with TRBD2. V lost 6 bases to trimming and J lost 7 bases; unmatched junction nucleotides: 11. Germline V gene data show CDR1 as MDHEN and CDR2 as SYDVKM. The CDR3 consists of 15 residues. CDR3 DNA: TGTGCCAGCAGGAGCGGGGGGATTGTGAGAAATACGCAGTATTTT. This gives the protein CASRSGGIVRNTQYF.

This chain uses TRBV10-2 with TRBJ2-1; 11 bases agree with TRBD2. The CDR3 consists of 14 residues. The V segment lost 5 bases and the J segment 10 bases; nucleotides outside the gene matches: 7. The germline CDR1 and CDR2 sequences are WSHSY and SAAADI. In DNA form, the CDR3 reads TGCGCCAGCAGTTCTAGCGGGGGGCCCCCGGAGCAGTTCTTC. Translated, it gives CASSSSGGPPEQFF.

This chain links TRBV28 with TRBJ1-5; no firm D call. The germline V gene has CDR1 MDHEN and CDR2 SYDVKM. Trimming took off 7 bases at V and 7 bases at J, with 17 bases between the two ends. The CDR3 is 14 residues long. The CDR3 sequence: CASTIPEGSQPQHF. As DNA, the CDR3 is TGTGCCAGCACCATACCCGAGGGTAGCCAGCCCCAGCATTTT.

This clone was counted a single time. The chain employs TRBV5-8 and TRBJ2-3, with 8 bases fitting TRBD2. Looked up from germline, CDR1 is SGHTS and CDR2 is YDEGEE. The J segment lost 6 bases and the V segment lost 4 bases, leaving 13 bases of the junction unmatched. This CDR3 is built from 16 residues. CDR3 loop: CASSVRTSGGGDTQYF. For the CDR3, the DNA is TGTGCCAGCAGCGTACGCACTAGCGGCGGTGGGGATACGCAGTATTTT.

This sequence joins TRBV27 and TRBJ2-7; tentatively, D is TRBD1 (5 bases). The CDR3 extends over 13 amino acids. Trimming cost V 6 bases and J 0 bases, with 9 bases left between them. Per germline, CDR1 MNHEY and CDR2 SMNVEV (reference sequence). The CDR3 protein is CASRDSLSYEQYF. In nucleotides, the CDR3 is TGTGCCAGCAGAGACAGCCTCTCCTACGAGCAGTACTTC.

This chain links TRBV28 with TRBJ1-1, with D unresolved. Germline loops: CDR1 MDHEN, CDR2 SYDVKM. V lost 2 bases and J 1 base, leaving 5 bases between the germline ends. This CDR3 spans 13 amino acids. CDR3 region: CASSLPQNTEAFF. CDR3 DNA: TGTGCCAGCAGTTTACCCCAGAACACTGAAGCTTTCTTT.

Of note for this clone: At one end, the junction sequence differs from germline, possibly due to a read error. The rearrangement joins TRBV5-4 to TRBJ2-1, with a tentative D call TRBD2 (6 bases). The CDR3 is made up of 14 amino acids. Germline V gives CDR1 SGHNT, CDR2 YYREEE (reference sequence). The CDR3 region is CASSLAGGYNGQFF. The CDR3 nucleotides are TGTGCCAGCAGCTTGGCCGGGGGATACAATGGGCAGTTCTTC. Supplemented by reference TRBV5-4 and TRBJ2-1, the full variable domain reads ETGVTQSPTHLIKTRGQQVTLRCSSQSGHNTVSWYQQALGQGPQFIFQYYREEENGRGNFPPRFSGLQFPNYSSELNVNALELDDSALYLCASSLAGGYNGQFFGPGTRLTVL.